Presented here are 13 T cell receptor beta chains from one specimen sequenced in a study of CD4 and CD8 cells across lung adenocarcinoma regions. TCRdb redid the calling of the PCR reads with MiXCR, one entry per CDR3 protein. The sample has roughly 3,900 distinct CDR3 sequences; around 58% are singletons. The specimen sequenced was CD4+ T cells from the center of a lung tumor. The source is a male donor with lung adenocarcinoma. The CD4 and CD8 labels of this study may be unreliable.

The CDR3 DNA is TGTGCCAGCAGTGAAATGAAGGGATCCGGGGAGCTGTTTTTT. The encoded protein is CASSEMKGSGELFF. The chain joins TRBV6-1 to TRBJ2-2; no firm D call. The CDR3 has 14 residues. Per the germline V gene, CDR1 is MNHNS and CDR2 is SASEGT. Deletions cut 2 bases from V and 6 bases from J, with 10 bases between.

The rearrangement uses TRBV12-3 or TRBV12-4 and TRBJ2-5, with D hard to call. The J call may be wrong; the DNA end is better matched by TRBJ2-7. This CDR3 has 15 amino acids. In nucleotides, the CDR3 is TGTGCCAGCAGTAAAAAGGCAGGTGACCTCTACGAGCAGTACTTC. Translated: CASSKKAGDLYEQYF.

V usage is TRBV11-3 and J usage is TRBJ2-1, with 7 bases aligning to TRBD2. V was pared by 6 bases and J by 6 bases, with 5 bases of the junction left unmatched. Germline CDR1 and CDR2: SGHNT and YENEEA. The CDR3 sequence is 13 residues long. CDR3 in DNA: TGTGCCAGCAGGCTAGCGGAGCCCAATGAGCAGTTCTTC. This sequence encodes CASRLAEPNEQFF.

This clonotype ranks as medium-sized. The chain links TRBV7-2 to TRBJ2-1; D not resolved. The J call may be incorrect, as the DNA end agrees better with TRBJ2-7. Germline assignment: CDR1 SGHTA and CDR2 FQGNSA. This CDR3 is built from 11 residues. CDR3 loop: CASGPKVEQYF. In DNA, the CDR3 is TGTGCCAGCGGCCCCAAGGTCGAGCAGTACTTC.

This clonotype has a handful of counts. The chain employs TRBV6-1 and TRBJ2-6; D ambiguous. CDR1 MNHNS and CDR2 SASEGT come from the germline V gene. The CDR3 is 14 residues long. V was clipped by 8 bases and J by 0 bases, with 8 bases between them. CDR3 in amino acids: CASGQNSGANVLTF. The CDR3 DNA reads as TGTGCCAGCGGGCAGAACTCTGGGGCCAACGTCCTGACTTTC.

The rearrangement uses TRBV7-8 and TRBJ2-7; D not resolved. CDR3 length: 15 amino acids. V gave up 1 base and J gave up 0 bases, with 10 bases separating them. Germline CDR1 reads SGHVS; CDR2 reads FQNEAQ. For the CDR3, the DNA is TGTGCCAGCAGCTTAGTAGAAGCGCACTCCTACGAGCAGTACTTC. Protein sequence: CASSLVEAHSYEQYF.

This clonotype was seen only once. The chain joins TRBV10-3 to TRBJ2-3; D gene ambiguous. The CDR3 sequence is 14 residues long. The germline V gene has CDR1 ENHRY and CDR2 SYGVKD. The V gene lost 8 bases and the J gene lost 6 bases, with 18 bases spanning the gap. CDR3 amino acids: CAIVEPNLSDTQYF. For the CDR3, the DNA is TGTGCCATCGTGGAGCCAAATTTATCCGATACGCAGTATTTT.

This clonotype is labeled medium-sized. The chain combines TRBV27 with TRBJ2-1; D gene ambiguous. Germline values: CDR1 MNHEY, CDR2 SMNVEV (reference sequence). The V end was cut by 4 bases, the J end by 12 bases, with 10 bases between. This CDR3 contains 11 residues. The CDR3 nucleotides are TGTGCCAGCAGTTACCCGCCCGTGCAGTTCTTC. Translated, it gives CASSYPPVQFF.

J is TRBJ2-3 and V is TRBV7-2, with TRBD2 as a possible D gene (6 bases). The CDR3 is 15 amino acids. Trimming took 0 bases from V and 6 from J, leaving 13 bases between them. Germline CDR1 and CDR2: SGHTA and FQGNSA. The CDR3 region is CASSLAGTDGDTQYF. Written as DNA, the CDR3 is TGTGCCAGCAGCTTAGCCGGGACTGATGGGGATACGCAGTATTTT.

The chain recombines TRBV10-1 with TRBJ2-1; TRBD2 matches at 14 bases. With 0 bases clipped from V and 7 bases from J, the junction kept 2 bases outside the gene matches. This CDR3 is built from 16 residues. Germline CDR1 reads WNHNN; CDR2 reads SYGVQD (reference sequence). The CDR3 DNA reads TGCGCCAGCAGTGAGTCCCGACTAGCGGGAGGGAATGAGCAGTTCTTC. This translates into CASSESRLAGGNEQFF.

The chain carries TRBV7-6 and TRBJ2-2; TRBD1 aligns across 11 bases. This CDR3 comprises 15 residues. J lost 4 bases, V lost 5 bases, and 3 bases had no gene match. Germline CDR1 SGHVS, CDR2 FNYEAQ. CDR3 loop: CASSIGTGGTGELFF. In DNA, the CDR3 is TGTGCCAGCAGCATTGGGACAGGGGGCACCGGGGAGCTGTTTTTT.

Judged by abundance, this clonotype is medium-sized (0.01 to 0.1%). This chain connects TRBV27 to TRBJ2-1, with TRBD2 matching over 10 bases. Losses at the gene ends were 6 bases for V and 8 bases for J; bases not matched to a gene: 10. The CDR3 spans 15 residues. Germline CDR1 is MNHEY and CDR2 is SMNVEV (reference sequence). CDR3 residues: CASRFRSSGRHEQFF. The DNA for the CDR3 is TGTGCCAGCAGATTCCGGTCTAGCGGGAGACATGAGCAGTTCTTC.

The chain couples TRBV6-1 to TRBJ2-2; tentatively, D is TRBD1 or TRBD2 (6 bases each). CDR1 MNHNS and CDR2 SASEGT come from the germline V gene. Trimming removed 4 bases at V and 5 bases at J, with 14 bases between. This CDR3 is 15 amino acids long. In DNA, the CDR3 is TGTGCCAGCAGTGGAAGGGTAGGGGGGACCGGGGAGCTGTTTTTT. It specifies CASSGRVGGTGELFF.